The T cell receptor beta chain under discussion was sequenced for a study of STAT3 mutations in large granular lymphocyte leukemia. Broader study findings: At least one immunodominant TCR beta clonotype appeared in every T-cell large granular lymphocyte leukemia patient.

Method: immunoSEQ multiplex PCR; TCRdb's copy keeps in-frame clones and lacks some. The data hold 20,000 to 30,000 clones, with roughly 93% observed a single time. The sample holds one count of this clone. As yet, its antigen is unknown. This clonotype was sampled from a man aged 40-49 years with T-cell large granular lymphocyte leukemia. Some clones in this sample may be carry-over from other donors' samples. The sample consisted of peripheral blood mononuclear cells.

The CDR3 nucleotides read TGCGCCAGCAGCCTCCGGAAAGGGGGCGATGAGCAGTTCTTC. It is translated as CASSLRKGGDEQFF. This sequence joins TRBV5-1 and TRBJ2-1; TRBD1 aligns across 7 bases. Looked up from germline, CDR1 is SGHRS and CDR2 is YFSETQ. Unmatched junction bases numbered 9, after V lost 4 bases and J lost 8 bases. The CDR3 sequence is 14 residues long.